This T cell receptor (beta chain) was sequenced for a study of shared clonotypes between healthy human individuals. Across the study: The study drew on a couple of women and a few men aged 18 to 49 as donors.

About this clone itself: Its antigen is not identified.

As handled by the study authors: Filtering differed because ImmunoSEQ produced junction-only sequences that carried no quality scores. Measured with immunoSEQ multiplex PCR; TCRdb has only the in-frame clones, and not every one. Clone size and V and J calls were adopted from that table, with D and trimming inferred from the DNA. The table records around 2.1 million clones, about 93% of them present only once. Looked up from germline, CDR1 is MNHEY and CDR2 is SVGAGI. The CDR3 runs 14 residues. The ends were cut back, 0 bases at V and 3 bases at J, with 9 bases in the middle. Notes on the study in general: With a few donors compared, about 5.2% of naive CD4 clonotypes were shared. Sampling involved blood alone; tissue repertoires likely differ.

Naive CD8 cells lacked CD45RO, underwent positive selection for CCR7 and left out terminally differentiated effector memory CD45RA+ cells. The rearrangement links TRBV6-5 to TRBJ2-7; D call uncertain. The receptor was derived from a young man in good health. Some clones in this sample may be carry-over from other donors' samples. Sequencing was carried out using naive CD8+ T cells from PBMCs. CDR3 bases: TGTGCCAGCAGTTACTCGACTGAGGACTACGAGCAGTACTTC. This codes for CASSYSTEDYEQYF.